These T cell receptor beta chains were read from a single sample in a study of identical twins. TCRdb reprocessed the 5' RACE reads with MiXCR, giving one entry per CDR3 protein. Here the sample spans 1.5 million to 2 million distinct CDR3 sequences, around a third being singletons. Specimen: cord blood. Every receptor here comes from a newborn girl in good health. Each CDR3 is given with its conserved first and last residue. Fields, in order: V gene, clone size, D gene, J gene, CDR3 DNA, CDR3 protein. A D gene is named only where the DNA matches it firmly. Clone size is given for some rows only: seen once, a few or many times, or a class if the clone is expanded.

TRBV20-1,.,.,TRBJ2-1,TGCAGTGCTAGAGCCTCCCGGGACTTCCCCTACGAGCAGTTCTTC,CSARASRDFPYEQFF
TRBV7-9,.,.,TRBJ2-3,TGTGCCAGCAGCTTCCGGGGGTGGACAGATACGCAGTATTTT,CASSFRGWTDTQYF
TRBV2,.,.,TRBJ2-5,TGTGCCAGCAGCGGTAGATGGGGGGTCGAGACCCAGTACTTC,CASSGRWGVETQYF
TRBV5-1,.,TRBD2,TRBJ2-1,TGCGCCAGCATCCTCCAACAAGTAGCGGGAGCAAAAAATGGTAGGGATGAGCAGTTCTTC,CASILQQVAGAKNGRDEQFF
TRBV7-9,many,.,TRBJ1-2,TGTGCCAGCAGCTTACAGGGGAATGGCTACACCTTC,CASSLQGNGYTF
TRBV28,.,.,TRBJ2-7,TGTGCCAGCAGTTTTCCCCTCTCAATGAAAAGCAGCTACGAGCAGTACTTC,CASSFPLSMKSSYEQYF
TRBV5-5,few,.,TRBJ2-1,TGTGCCAGCAGCTCCAACGACCCTAGCCACAATGAGCAGTTCTTC,CASSSNDPSHNEQFF
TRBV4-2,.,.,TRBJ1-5,TGTGCCAGCAGCCAAGATTGGCCAGGTCCCAATCAGCCCCAGCATTTT,CASSQDWPGPNQPQHF
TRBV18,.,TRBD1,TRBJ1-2,TGTGCCAGCTCACCCGACAGGGAATTGGAAGGCTACACCTTC,CASSPDRELEGYTF
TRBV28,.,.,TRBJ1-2,TGTGCCAGCAGTTCGTCGGGCGGGGGTAACTATGGCTACACCTTC,CASSSSGGGNYGYTF
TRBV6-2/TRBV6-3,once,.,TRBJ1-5,TGTGCCAGCAGTTACCGTGCGCGCTGGAGCAATCAGCCCCAGCATTTT,CASSYRARWSNQPQHF
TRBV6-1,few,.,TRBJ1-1,TGTGCCAGCAGTGTCACGACAGGGAACACTGAAGCTTTCTTT,CASSVTTGNTEAFF
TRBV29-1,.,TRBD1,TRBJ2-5,TGCAGCGTTGAAGGTGGGCAGGGGGCAGGCAATGAGCAGTACTTC,CSVEGGQGAGNEQYF
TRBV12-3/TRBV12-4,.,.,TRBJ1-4,TGTGCCAGCAGTTTAGGGGGCCGGGGGCGCACTAATGAAAAACTGTTTTTT,CASSLGGRGRTNEKLFF
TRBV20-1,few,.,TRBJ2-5,TGCAGTGCAGGGAGGACAGGAGATGAGCAGTACTTC,CSAGRTGDEQYF
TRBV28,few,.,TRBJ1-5,TGTGCCAGCAGTTCCAAAGGCCCGTATGGTCAGCCCCAGCATTTT,CASSSKGPYGQPQHF
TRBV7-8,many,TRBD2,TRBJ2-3,TGTGCCAGCAGCTTAGGACGTGTAAGCGGGAGATTTGGAGATACGCAGTATTTT,CASSLGRVSGRFGDTQYF
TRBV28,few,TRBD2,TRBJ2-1,TGTGCCAGCGATGAGAGCGGGACCGCCGGCTCCTACAATGAGCAGTTCTTC,CASDESGTAGSYNEQFF
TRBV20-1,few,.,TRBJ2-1,TGCAGTGCTAGAGATAGTTGGGACAAACGCTATGAGCAGTTCTTC,CSARDSWDKRYEQFF
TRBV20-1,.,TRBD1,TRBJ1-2,TGCAGTGCCACACAGGGGGCACGTGGCTACACCTTC,CSATQGARGYTF
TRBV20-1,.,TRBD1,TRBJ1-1,TGCAGTCCTGATGGGACAGGGCGGAACACTGAAGCTTTCTTT,CSPDGTGRNTEAFF
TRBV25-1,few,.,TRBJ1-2,TGTGCCAGCAAGGGACCTGGTTATGGCTACACCTTC,CASKGPGYGYTF
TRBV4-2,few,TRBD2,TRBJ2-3,TGTGCCAGCAGCCAAGGAGGGCGGGAGGTGGATACGCAGTATTTT,CASSQGGREVDTQYF
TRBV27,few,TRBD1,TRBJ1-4,TGTGCCTGGACAGGTCTGTTTTTT,CAWTGLFF
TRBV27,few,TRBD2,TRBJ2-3,TGTGCCAGCAGTACTGCTAGCGGGAGCCCCACAGATACGCAGTATTTT,CASSTASGSPTDTQYF
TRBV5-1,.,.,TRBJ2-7,TGTGCCAGCAGTTTGGACGGATACAATGAGCAGTACTTC,CASSLDGYNEQYF
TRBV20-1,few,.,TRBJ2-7,TGCAGTGCTAGAGGGAGGCCCTACGAGCAGTACTTC,CSARGRPYEQYF
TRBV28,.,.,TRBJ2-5,TGTGCCAGCAGTTTTTACACCAGGGTGGCAGAGACCCAGTACTTC,CASSFYTRVAETQYF
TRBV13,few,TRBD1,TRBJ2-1,TGTGCCAGCAGCTCCCCCGGGACAGCCTACAATGAGCAGTTCTTC,CASSSPGTAYNEQFF
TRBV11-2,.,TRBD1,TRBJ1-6,TGTGCCAGCAGCTTAGAAGTTTGGGGACAGGGGTATTCACCCCTCCACTTT,CASSLEVWGQGYSPLHF
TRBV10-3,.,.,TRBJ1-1,TGTGCCATCAGTGGAGGGGCCATGAACACTGAAGCTTTCTTT,CAISGGAMNTEAFF
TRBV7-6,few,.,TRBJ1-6,TGTGCCAGCAGCTTAGTGGGCGCACCCCTCCACTTT,CASSLVGAPLHF
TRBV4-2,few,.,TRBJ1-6,TGTGCCAGCAGCCAAGATCATGTAATGGGATTCTCACGTGGCTCACCCCTCCACTTT,CASSQDHVMGFSRGSPLHF
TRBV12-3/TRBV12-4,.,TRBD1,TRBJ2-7,TGTGCCAGCAGCCGCTCAGGGGGCGGAGGGTACAATGAGCAGTACTTC,CASSRSGGGGYNEQYF
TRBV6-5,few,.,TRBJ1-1,TGTGCCAGCAGTTTCTATCCAGGGAACACTGAAGCTTTCTTT,CASSFYPGNTEAFF
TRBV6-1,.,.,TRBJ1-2,TGTGCCAGCAGTGAGTACGGGACTCCTAACTATGGCTACACCTTC,CASSEYGTPNYGYTF
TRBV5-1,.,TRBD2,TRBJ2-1,TGCGCCAGCAGCTTGGCCGGTCTAGCGGGAGGGCCATACCGCAATGAGCAGTTCTTC,CASSLAGLAGGPYRNEQFF
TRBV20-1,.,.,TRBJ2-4,TGCAGTGCTAGAAGGGCCTATCTAGCCAAAAACATTCAGTACTTC,CSARRAYLAKNIQYF
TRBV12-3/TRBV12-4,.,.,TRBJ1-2,TGTGCCAGCAGTTTATCGGGAAGCGACTATGGCAACACCTTC,CASSLSGSDYGNTF
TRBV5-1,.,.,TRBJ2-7,TGCGCCAGCAGCTTGGCGACCAGGGGAACCTCCTACGAGCAGTACTTC,CASSLATRGTSYEQYF
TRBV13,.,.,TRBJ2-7,TGTGCCAGCAGCCTGGCTAGGACCCACGAGCAGTACTTC,CASSLARTHEQYF
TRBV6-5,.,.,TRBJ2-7,TGTGCCAGCAGCCGCATCGGGACTCCCTATGAGCAGTACTTC,CASSRIGTPYEQYF
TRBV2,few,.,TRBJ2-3,TGTGCCAGCAGCGCCGGGCCCAGCGGTTTCACAGATACGCAGTATTTT,CASSAGPSGFTDTQYF
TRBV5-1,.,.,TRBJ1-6,TGCGCCAGCAGCTTAGGGAGGGTCCGTGAAGATTCACCCCTCCACTTT,CASSLGRVREDSPLHF
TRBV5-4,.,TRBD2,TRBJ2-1,TGTGCCAGCAGCTTGGCCAGACTAGCGGGGTCCTACAATGAGCAGTTCTTC,CASSLARLAGSYNEQFF
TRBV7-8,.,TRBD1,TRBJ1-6,TGTGCCAGCAGCTTAGGCCCGCGGACAGGGAGGGATTCACCCCTCCACTTT,CASSLGPRTGRDSPLHF
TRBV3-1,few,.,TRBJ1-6,TGTGCCAGCAGCCCCAGTCTGAATTCACCCCTCCACTTT,CASSPSLNSPLHF
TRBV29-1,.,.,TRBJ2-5,TGCAGCGTCCCGAGTATCTATGAGCAGTACTTC,CSVPSIYEQYF
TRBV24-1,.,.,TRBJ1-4,TGTGCCACCAGTGAGGGGCAGGTTAATGAAAAACTGTTTTTT,CATSEGQVNEKLFF
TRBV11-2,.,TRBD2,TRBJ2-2,TGTGCCAGCAGCTTATTCACTAGCGCCGGGGAGCTGTTTTTT,CASSLFTSAGELFF
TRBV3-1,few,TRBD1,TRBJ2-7,TGTGCCAGCAGCCAAGAAGGACAGGGAGAAACCTACGAGCAGTACTTC,CASSQEGQGETYEQYF